The 24 T cell receptor beta chains below come from one sample, sequenced in a study of blood T cell repertoires in COVID-19. Repertoires were generated with immunoSEQ multiplex PCR, while TCRdb's copy carries only in-frame clones and drops some. The sample records roughly 78,000 clones, roughly 86% being singletons. Sequenced input: peripheral blood. The origin of the receptors is a woman aged 55-75 years with acute or convalescent COVID-19.

This rearrangement joins TRBV28 to TRBJ1-5; 11 bases fit TRBD1. The V gene end was trimmed by 5 bases and the J gene end by 9 bases; junction bases not matched to a gene: 9. The CDR3 spans 15 residues. Germline CDR1 MDHEN, CDR2 SYDVKM. The CDR3 region has the DNA TGTGCCAGCAGTGATGGACAGGGGGCTTTGGGGCCCCAGCATTTT. Protein product: CASSDGQGALGPQHF.

The chain is built from TRBV14 and TRBJ2-2; D not resolved. Trimming took off 4 bases at V and 3 bases at J, with 9 bases between the two ends. The CDR3 contains 14 residues. The V gene's germline CDR1 is SGHDN and CDR2 FVKESK. DNA for the CDR3: TGTGCCAGCAGCCGACAACACTACACCGGGGAGCTGTTTTTT. Translation gives CASSRQHYTGELFF.

V usage is TRBV19 and J usage is TRBJ2-4, with 9 positions matching TRBD1. CDR1 is LNHDA, CDR2 SQIVND, per germline (reference sequence). V was clipped by 1 base and J by 1 base; unmatched bases: 5. This CDR3 is 17 amino acids long. The CDR3 region is CASSIAPGTGAKNIQYF. Here the CDR3 DNA reads TGTGCCAGTAGTATAGCCCCCGGGACAGGGGCCAAAAACATTCAGTACTTC. Combining the CDR3 with reference TRBV19 and TRBJ2-4 gives the whole variable domain DGGITQSPKYLFRKEGQNVTLSCEQNLNHDAMYWYRQDPGQGLRLIYYSQIVNDFQKGDIAEGYSVSREKKESFPLTVTSAQKNPTAFYLCASSIAPGTGAKNIQYFGAGTRLSVL.

The genes are TRBV7-3 and TRBJ2-3; D perhaps matches TRBD1 (5 bases). With 4 bases removed from V and 0 bases from J, the gap between germline ends came to 11 bases. The CDR3 has 15 residues. Looked up from germline, CDR1 is SGHTA and CDR2 is FQGTGA. This CDR3 reads CASSSRQSSTDTQYF. DNA of the CDR3: TGTGCCAGCAGCTCCCGACAGTCTAGCACAGATACGCAGTATTTT.

This clone is a singleton in its sample. This rearrangement joins TRBV7-3 to TRBJ2-3; 9 positions agree with TRBD1. V lost 4 bases, J lost 2 bases, and 13 bases stayed unmatched. Per the germline V gene, CDR1 is SGHTA and CDR2 is FQGTGA. The CDR3 totals 18 residues. The CDR3 bases are TGTGCCAGCAGCTCAACCACAGGGGGCGTTGGGGCCACAGATACGCAGTATTTT. Encoded protein: CASSSTTGGVGATDTQYF. Filled out from reference TRBV7-3 and TRBJ2-3, the complete variable domain reads GAGVSQTPSNKVTEKGKYVELRCDPISGHTALYWYRQSLGQGPEFLIYFQGTGAADDSGLPNDRFFAVRPEGSVSTLKIQRTERGDSAVYLCASSSTTGGVGATDTQYFGPGTRLTVL.

V gene TRBV5-1 combines with J gene TRBJ2-7; possible D gene TRBD2, 5 bases. V lost 6 bases to trimming and J lost 2 bases, with 18 bases between them. Germline V gene data show CDR1 as SGHRS and CDR2 as YFSETQ. The CDR3 consists of 15 residues. Here the CDR3 DNA reads TGCGCCAGCACGCAAGGACTCCAGTTCACCTACGAGCAGTACTTC. Residues: CASTQGLQFTYEQYF.

The chain recombines TRBV18 with TRBJ2-7, with 10 bases aligning to TRBD1. CDR1 is KGHSH, CDR2 LQKENI, per germline. There are 14 residues in the CDR3. The trim removed 3 bases at V and 7 bases at J, leaving 6 bases unmatched. CDR3 in amino acids: CASSPADRGEEQYF. The CDR3 DNA reads as TGTGCCAGCTCACCTGCGGACAGGGGGGAGGAGCAGTACTTC.

This clone was counted once. The rearrangement uses TRBV11-3 and TRBJ2-1; D perhaps matches TRBD2 (6 bases). This CDR3 is 16 amino acids long. V was shortened by 0 bases and J by 5 bases, with 14 bases between the two germline ends. Looked up from germline, CDR1 is SGHNT and CDR2 is YENEEA. CDR3 sequence (DNA): TGTGCCAGCAGCTTAGATTTAGGGGCGGGGCACAATGAGCAGTTCTTC. It is translated as CASSLDLGAGHNEQFF.

This rearrangement joins TRBV5-1 to TRBJ2-3, with D tentatively TRBD1 (6 bases). Looked up from germline, CDR1 is SGHRS and CDR2 is YFSETQ. With 0 bases removed from V and 1 base from J, the gap between germline ends came to 12 bases. The CDR3 covers 16 residues. CDR3 sequence (DNA): TGCGCCAGCAGCTTGGCCGGGGACACCCGCACAGATACGCAGTATTTT. This codes for CASSLAGDTRTDTQYF.

This sequence joins TRBV6-1 and TRBJ2-1, with TRBD2 matching 9 bases. The CDR3 has 15 residues. Germline values: CDR1 MNHNS, CDR2 SASEGT. With V trimmed by 3 bases and J by 7 bases, 7 bases remained unmatched. The CDR3 spells CASSDWSSGSNEQFF. The DNA for the CDR3 is TGTGCCAGCAGTGATTGGAGTAGCGGGAGTAATGAGCAGTTCTTC.

As DNA, the CDR3 is TGTGCCAGCAGCCAAGATAGCGCGGGGGGCTACAATGAGCAGTTCTTC. Its protein product is CASSQDSAGGYNEQFF. V usage is TRBV4-2 and J usage is TRBJ2-1, with 8 bases that match TRBD2. Trimming at V came to 0 bases and at J to 3 bases, leaving 4 bases not matched to a gene. Germline V gives CDR1 LGHNA, CDR2 YNFKEQ. CDR3 length equals 16 residues.

The chain employs TRBV30 and TRBJ1-1; 7 positions match TRBD1. The CDR3 has 13 amino acids. CDR1 and CDR2 from the germline V gene are GTSNPN and SVGIG (reference sequence). With 4 bases clipped from V and 7 bases from J, the junction kept 9 bases outside the gene matches. CDR3 residues: CAWTRTGRFEAFF. The CDR3 nucleotides are TGTGCCTGGACCCGGACAGGCCGATTTGAAGCTTTCTTT.

This chain connects TRBV27 to TRBJ2-2, with 8 bases matching TRBD2. This CDR3 has 15 amino acids. The germline CDR1 and CDR2 sequences are MNHEY and SMNVEV (reference sequence). V shed 6 bases and J 0 bases; nucleotides not matched to a gene: 3. The CDR3 DNA reads TGTGCCAGCAGCCAGCGGGGGACGAACACCGGGGAGCTGTTTTTT. It specifies CASSQRGTNTGELFF.

The rearrangement links TRBV5-6 to TRBJ1-2, with D possibly TRBD1 on 6 matching bases. Germline values: CDR1 SGHDT, CDR2 YYEEEE. V lost 4 bases, J lost 4 bases, and 14 bases lay in between. The CDR3 contains 14 residues. For the CDR3, the DNA is TGTGCCAGCAGCCCGTCGGACAGAATCTATGGCTACACCTTC. Amino acid sequence: CASSPSDRIYGYTF.

Here the CDR3 reads CAWSVGAGQVEETQYF. DNA for the CDR3: TGTGCCTGGAGTGTAGGGGCCGGACAGGTGGAGGAGACCCAGTACTTC. The chain is built from TRBV30 and TRBJ2-5; 7 bases line up with TRBD1. This CDR3 is 16 amino acids long. Germline CDR1 GTSNPN, CDR2 SVGIG (reference sequence). Trimming at V came to 0 bases and at J to 5 bases, leaving 12 bases not matched to a gene. Supplemented by reference TRBV30 and TRBJ2-5, the full variable domain reads SQTIHQWPATLVQPVGSPLSLECTVEGTSNPNLYWYRQAAGRGLQLLFYSVGIGQISSEVPQNLSASRPQDRQFILSSKKLLLSDSGFYLCAWSVGAGQVEETQYFGPGTRLLVL.

In regard to this clone: The sample contains more than one DNA sequence encoding this CDR3. The chain couples TRBV7-2 to TRBJ2-5; TRBD2 agrees at 7 bases. Germline V gene sequence: CDR1 SGHTA, CDR2 FQGNSA. This CDR3 region has 13 residues. Trimming removed 5 bases from V and 4 bases from J; junction bases left unmatched: 4. CDR3 in amino acids: CASSLGGGETQYF. The CDR3 coding sequence is TGTGCCAGCAGCCTTGGGGGGGGAGAGACCCAGTACTTC.

This chain joins TRBV9 and TRBJ2-1, with 11 bases that match TRBD2. The CDR3 loop spans 17 amino acids. After removal of 4 bases from V and 8 bases from J, the junction contained 14 bases not matched to a gene. Germline CDR1 reads SGDLS; CDR2 reads YYNGEE. This chain's CDR3 is CASSLSSQGGLADEQFF. Here the CDR3 DNA reads TGTGCCAGCAGCCTAAGTAGTCAGGGGGGACTAGCGGATGAGCAGTTCTTC.

The J gene is TRBJ2-1, the V gene TRBV5-1; 9 bases line up with TRBD1. Per the germline V gene, CDR1 is SGHRS and CDR2 is YFSETQ. With V trimmed by 1 base and J by 7 bases, 6 bases remained unmatched. CDR3 size: 15 residues. This CDR3 reads CASSLSGQGFNEQFF. In DNA form, the CDR3 reads TGCGCCAGCAGCTTGTCGGGACAGGGTTTTAATGAGCAGTTCTTC. The full variable domain, completed using reference TRBV5-1 and TRBJ2-1, is KAGVTQTPRYLIKTRGQQVTLSCSPISGHRSVSWYQQTPGQGLQFLFEYFSETQRNKGNFPGRFSGRQFSNSRSEMNVSTLELGDSALYLCASSLSGQGFNEQFFGPGTRLTVL.

The chain links TRBV28 to TRBJ1-2; 7 bases align to TRBD1. The junction had 13 bases not matched to a gene; V was cut back by 6 bases and J by 6 bases. Per germline, CDR1 MDHEN and CDR2 SYDVKM. CDR3 length equals 15 residues. This CDR3 reads CASRVGQGVPHGYTF. The CDR3 DNA reads as TGTGCCAGCAGAGTGGGGCAGGGGGTACCCCATGGCTACACCTTC.

The chain employs TRBV4-3 and TRBJ2-3, with D possibly TRBD2 on 6 matching bases. The germline CDR1 and CDR2 sequences are LGHNA and YSLEER. The V end lost 0 bases, the J end lost 14 bases, and 15 bases lay between the germline ends. This CDR3 contains 13 residues. The CDR3 nucleotides read TGCGCCAGCAGCCAAGATAGGGGACTTCGGTGGTATTTT. Amino acids: CASSQDRGLRWYF.

The CDR3 spells CATEGGITMYEQYF. The CDR3 region has the DNA TGTGCCACCGAGGGCGGGATTACTATGTACGAGCAGTACTTC. The chain is built from TRBV21-1 and TRBJ2-7; the D call TRBD2 from the table was never checked on the DNA. TRBV21-1 counts as a pseudogene. CDR3 length: 14 residues.

The chain joins TRBV28 to TRBJ1-2; D unclear. CDR1 and CDR2 from the germline V gene are MDHEN and SYDVKM. The V and J ends lost 3 bases and 7 bases respectively, with 6 bases between them. The CDR3 has 11 residues. This chain's CDR3 is CASSFSRGYTF. Here the CDR3 DNA reads TGTGCCAGCAGTTTCTCTCGTGGCTACACCTTC.

J is TRBJ2-7 and V is TRBV29-1; D is perhaps TRBD2 (6 bases). The CDR3 totals 12 residues. Deletions cut 3 bases from V and 7 bases from J, with 13 bases between. The germline gives CDR1 SQVTM, CDR2 ANQGSEA. In DNA form, the CDR3 reads TGCAGCGTTGAGGAGGGGCCGGGAGAGCAGTACTTC. Its protein product is CSVEEGPGEQYF.

The chain joins TRBV19 to TRBJ2-2; 11 nucleotides line up with TRBD2. Germline loops: CDR1 LNHDA, CDR2 SQIVND (reference sequence). CDR3 size: 16 residues. V trimming: 4 bases; J trimming: 7 bases; junction bases outside the gene matches: 8. The CDR3 reads CASSKLAGGKNGELFF. For the CDR3, the DNA is TGTGCCAGTAGTAAGCTAGCGGGGGGTAAGAACGGGGAGCTGTTTTTT.